Each of the 15 T cell receptor beta chains below was sequenced from the same sample in a study of CD8 T cells in ankylosing spondylitis. TCRdb ran MiXCR on the 5' RACE reads and lists one entry per CDR3 protein. This repertoire shows around 250,000 distinct CDR3 sequences, about 11% found once; its top ten account for less than 7%. What was sequenced was blood, either unsorted or a sorted T cell fraction (not recorded which). The source is a male donor with ankylosing spondylitis or in good health (not recorded which).

This chain joins TRBV7-9 and TRBJ1-5; no definite D call. The germline V gene has CDR1 SEHNR and CDR2 FQNEAQ (reference sequence). V was trimmed by 0 bases and J by 3 bases, leaving 9 bases between them. CDR3 length: 15 residues. This CDR3 is CASSLAEGFNQPQHF. The CDR3, as DNA: TGTGCCAGCAGCTTAGCGGAAGGGTTCAATCAGCCCCAGCATTTT.

This clonotype was detected once. The chain couples TRBV2 to TRBJ2-7; TRBD1 matches at 9 bases. V was pared by 7 bases and J by 3 bases, with 4 bases of the junction left unmatched. Germline assignment: CDR1 SNHLY and CDR2 FYNNEI. This CDR3 spans 13 amino acids. The CDR3, as DNA: TGTGCCAGCATGAGGGACAGGGACTACGAGCAGTACTTC. Encoded protein: CASMRDRDYEQYF.

This clonotype was counted ten times or more. V and J are TRBV20-1 and TRBJ2-5; 9 bases agree with TRBD1. V shed 5 bases and J 5 bases; nucleotides not matched to a gene: 3. The CDR3 extends over 12 amino acids. The germline V gene has CDR1 DFQATT and CDR2 SNEGSKA (reference sequence). CDR3 DNA: TGCAGTGCTTGGACAGGGGACGAGACCCAGTACTTC. Amino acid sequence: CSAWTGDETQYF.

The chain carries TRBV20-1 and TRBJ2-7; D call uncertain. Germline CDR1 DFQATT, CDR2 SNEGSKA (reference sequence). V dropped 0 bases and J dropped 5 bases, with 17 bases sitting between them. The CDR3 has 15 residues. DNA for the CDR3: TGCAGTGCTAGAGATCCAAGACATGGCATCGACGAGCAGTACTTC. This codes for CSARDPRHGIDEQYF.

This clonotype was seen a handful of times. J is TRBJ2-1 and V is TRBV7-2, with 7 bases lining up with TRBD2. The CDR3 covers 16 residues. Losses at the gene ends were 5 bases for V and 0 bases for J; bases not matched to a gene: 7. Looked up from germline, CDR1 is SGHTA and CDR2 is FQGNSA. CDR3 in amino acids: CASSEAGPSSYNEQFF. CDR3 DNA: TGTGCCAGCAGCGAAGCGGGGCCGAGCTCCTACAATGAGCAGTTCTTC.

This clonotype has at least ten counts. The chain combines TRBV12-3 or TRBV12-4 with TRBJ2-5, with TRBD1 matching over 8 bases. This CDR3 has 15 residues. J was trimmed by 5 bases and V by 5 bases; bases with no gene match: 10. CDR3 sequence (DNA): TGTGCCAGCAGTGACCAGGGGGCGGGTTCCGAGACCCAGTACTTC. Protein: CASSDQGAGSETQYF.

This clonotype was found a few times. V and J are TRBV6-5 and TRBJ1-1, with D unresolved. The CDR3 extends over 15 amino acids. Germline V gene lookup returns CDR1 MNHEY and CDR2 SVGAGI. V lost 2 bases, J lost 4 bases, and 14 bases lay in between. The CDR3 region is CASSYPVDGSTEAFF. The CDR3 DNA follows: TGTGCCAGCAGTTACCCCGTCGATGGGAGCACTGAAGCTTTCTTT.

This sequence joins TRBV2 and TRBJ2-6; 8 bases map to TRBD2. The CDR3 covers 19 residues. V was clipped by 0 bases and J by 2 bases; unmatched bases: 9. Germline loops: CDR1 SNHLY, CDR2 FYNNEI. The CDR3 sequence is CASSEAGPERGPGANVLTF. The CDR3 DNA reads TGTGCCAGCAGTGAAGCGGGCCCAGAGCGGGGGCCTGGGGCCAACGTCCTGACTTTC.

This clonotype appeared many times. The rearrangement uses TRBV20-1 and TRBJ2-5, with 7 positions matching TRBD1. CDR1 DFQATT and CDR2 SNEGSKA come from the germline V gene (reference sequence). This CDR3 comprises 13 residues. The V and J ends lost 3 bases and 5 bases, in that order; junction bases with no gene match: 6. CDR3 sequence (DNA): TGCAGTGCTAGGTCGACAGGGCGGGAGACCCAGTACTTC. Translating gives CSARSTGRETQYF.

This clonotype has a count of ten or more. The chain joins TRBV29-1 to TRBJ2-1, with 8 bases aligning to TRBD1. The CDR3 runs to 16 residues. Per the germline V gene, CDR1 is SQVTM and CDR2 is ANQGSEA. Trimming removed 1 base from V and 3 bases from J; junction bases left unmatched: 8. The CDR3 reads CSVEGDRQMVYNEQFF. CDR3 sequence (DNA): TGCAGCGTTGAAGGGGACAGGCAAATGGTCTACAATGAGCAGTTCTTC.

This clonotype was seen a few times. In nucleotides, the CDR3 is TGTGCTAGTGGTTTGGAGGCGTTGGGGGGCCGGGCGGCTTTCTTT. It translates to CASGLEALGGRAAFF. The V gene is TRBV12-5, the J gene TRBJ1-1; a weak D match, TRBD1 (6 bases). CDR1 is LGHNT, CDR2 FRNRAP, per germline. The length of the CDR3 is 15 residues. The V and J ends lost 1 base and 11 bases respectively, with 20 bases between them.

In its sample, this clonotype was seen many times. The chain combines TRBV5-6 with TRBJ2-5, with 7 bases identical to TRBD1. The trim removed 4 bases at V and 2 bases at J, leaving 5 bases unmatched. Germline values: CDR1 SGHDT, CDR2 YYEEEE. CDR3 length: 14 residues. CDR3 region: CASSLPGQQETQYF. CDR3 DNA: TGTGCCAGCAGCCTCCCGGGACAGCAAGAGACCCAGTACTTC.

This clonotype was seen only a few times. The chain couples TRBV3-1 to TRBJ2-1, with 7 bases fitting TRBD2. The CDR3 runs to 13 residues. Germline CDR1 LGHDT, CDR2 YNNKEL (reference sequence). V dropped 1 base and J dropped 9; count of bases not matched to a gene: 3. CDR3 amino acids: CASSQVPGGEQFF. The CDR3 DNA follows: TGTGCCAGCAGCCAAGTTCCGGGGGGTGAGCAGTTCTTC.

This clonotype was counted at least ten times. The CDR3 protein is CASSPRQGRERGYTF. The CDR3 DNA is TGTGCCAGCAGCCCCCGACAGGGAAGGGAGCGAGGCTACACCTTC. The chain recombines TRBV7-2 with TRBJ1-2, with TRBD1 identical over 7 bases. Germline CDR1 SGHTA, CDR2 FQGNSA. The CDR3 spans 15 residues. The V and J ends lost 5 bases and 8 bases, in that order; junction bases with no gene match: 14.

This clonotype was seen at least ten times. The chain recombines TRBV15 with TRBJ2-1, with 7 bases lining up with TRBD1. Germline V gene data show CDR1 as LNHNV and CDR2 as YYDKDF (reference sequence). This CDR3 has 15 amino acids. The J segment lost 3 bases and the V segment lost 5 bases, leaving 7 bases of the junction unmatched. The CDR3 reads CATSHAQGNYNEQFF. The DNA of the CDR3 is TGTGCCACCAGCCACGCACAGGGGAACTACAATGAGCAGTTCTTC.